A single sample is the source of the 32 T cell receptor beta chains below, sequenced in a study of blood T cell repertoires in COVID-19 (dated by TCRdb to the early 2020s). Receptor amplification or capture employed the immunoSEQ multiplex PCR assay. Sourced from immuneACCESS, this table was stored by TCRdb with only in-frame sequences that have V and J called. A share of the clones is absent; for the studies checked, an unresolved V gene accounts for under half, and the remainder has no known explanation. This sample lists 300,000 to 350,000 clones; roughly 90% were detected once. Clones ranked in the top ten supply 2.5% to 3.5% of the sample. The sample consisted of peripheral blood. All receptors come from a woman in her 30s with COVID-19, enrolled during active disease.

The CDR3, as DNA: TGTGCCAGCAGTTTAGCTGGACAGGGCATAGGGTGGACTGAAAAACTGTTTTTT. Translated: CASSLAGQGIGWTEKLFF. The gene calls are TRBV28 and TRBJ1-4; the match to TRBD1 covers 8 bases. Germline loops: CDR1 MDHEN, CDR2 SYDVKM. The CDR3 runs 18 residues. V was pared by 2 bases and J by 7 bases, with 15 bases of the junction left unmatched.

This clone was found once. The chain couples TRBV19 to TRBJ2-7, with 10 positions matching TRBD2. V trimming: 5 bases; J trimming: 3 bases; junction bases outside the gene matches: 7. The germline gives CDR1 LNHDA, CDR2 SQIVND (reference sequence). The CDR3 is 15 residues long. CDR3 sequence reads: CASSELAGSFYEQYF. In nucleotides, the CDR3 is TGTGCCAGTAGTGAACTAGCGGGATCTTTCTACGAGCAGTACTTC.

The gene calls are TRBV30 and TRBJ2-7; 11 nucleotides match TRBD2. The CDR3 extends over 14 amino acids. Germline V gene sequence: CDR1 GTSNPN, CDR2 SVGIG (reference sequence). V shed 3 bases, J shed 5 bases, and the junction held 6 bases outside the gene matches. CDR3 DNA: TGTGCCTGGAGCCTAGCGGGAGGTGAAGACGAGCAGTACTTC. This translates into CAWSLAGGEDEQYF.

The chain has TRBV9 and TRBJ2-2; the D is unclear. The germline CDR1 and CDR2 sequences are SGDLS and YYNGEE. There are 11 residues in the CDR3. V was clipped by 3 bases and J by 7 bases, with 4 bases between them. CDR3 coding DNA: TGTGCCAGCAGCGGTAGCGGGGAGCTGTTTTTT. This gives the protein CASSGSGELFF.

This clone came up a few times. The chain links TRBV28 to TRBJ1-2; the match to TRBD1 covers 8 bases. J gave up 5 bases and V 5 bases, and 4 bases lay outside the gene matches. Germline CDR1 is MDHEN and CDR2 is SYDVKM. This CDR3 region has 13 residues. CDR3 protein: CASSHRGSYGYTF. Written as DNA, the CDR3 is TGTGCCAGCAGTCACAGGGGGAGTTATGGCTACACCTTC.

The rearrangement joins TRBV28 to TRBJ1-5; possible D gene TRBD1, 6 bases. This CDR3 is built from 14 residues. Trimming pared 10 bases from V and 6 bases from J, leaving 19 bases between. The germline V gene has CDR1 MDHEN and CDR2 SYDVKM. The CDR3 region is CATTLQGLVQPQHF. The CDR3 DNA reads TGTGCCACGACTTTACAGGGATTGGTTCAGCCCCAGCATTTT. The variable domain in full, with the rest retrieved from reference TRBV28 and TRBJ1-5, is DVKVTQSSRYLVKRTGEKVFLECVQDMDHENMFWYRQDPGLGLRLIYFSYDVKMKEKGDIPEGYSVSREKKERFSLILESASTNQTSMYLCATTLQGLVQPQHFGDGTRLSIL.

The gene calls are TRBV5-1 and TRBJ2-5; TRBD2 matches at 9 bases. The CDR3 is 16 residues long. CDR1 and CDR2 (germline): SGHRS, YFSETQ. The J segment lost 2 bases and the V segment lost 0 bases, leaving 5 bases of the junction unmatched. The CDR3 nucleotides read TGCGCCAGCAGCTTGGGGGCTAGCGGGGAACAAGAGACCCAGTACTTC. Translating gives CASSLGASGEQETQYF.

This clone was counted a single time. The V gene is TRBV11-2, the J gene TRBJ1-1; TRBD1 might be the D (5 bases). Trimming removed 4 bases from V and 11 bases from J, with 17 bases in between. CDR3 size: 13 residues. CDR1 is SGHAT and CDR2 is FQNNGV in the germline V gene. CDR3 DNA sequence: TGTGCCAGCAGCTCGGGGCGGGGCATAGGGGCTTTCTTT. It is translated as CASSSGRGIGAFF.

This chain joins TRBV28 and TRBJ2-7, with TRBD1 matching over 10 bases. Germline values: CDR1 MDHEN, CDR2 SYDVKM. Trimming removed 4 bases from V and 2 bases from J; junction bases left unmatched: 2. This CDR3 has 14 amino acids. Written as DNA, the CDR3 is TGTGCCAGCAGTTCCGGGACAGGGGCCTACGAGCAGTACTTC. Translating gives CASSSGTGAYEQYF. Looking up the rest from reference TRBV28 and TRBJ2-7 gives the full variable domain: DVKVTQSSRYLVKRTGEKVFLECVQDMDHENMFWYRQDPGLGLRLIYFSYDVKMKEKGDIPEGYSVSREKKERFSLILESASTNQTSMYLCASSSGTGAYEQYFGPGTRLTVT.

The CDR3 DNA follows: TGTGCCAGCAGCCAAGCGGCCAGGGACTATGGCTACACCTTC. It specifies CASSQAARDYGYTF. The chain is built from TRBV3-1 (or the pseudogene TRBV3-2) and TRBJ1-2; a weak D match, TRBD1 (5 bases). The CDR3 length is 14 residues. V was cut by 1 base and J by 3 bases, with 9 bases left in between. Germline loops: CDR1 LGHDT, CDR2 YNNKEL (reference sequence).

The chain couples TRBV10-1 to TRBJ1-1, with 7 bases fitting TRBD1. The ends lost 4 bases at V and 1 base at J; junction bases unmatched: 0. The CDR3 is 13 amino acids. The germline gives CDR1 WNHNN, CDR2 SYGVQD (reference sequence). CDR3 amino acids: CASSGDRNTEAFF. CDR3 coding DNA: TGCGCCAGCAGTGGGGACAGGAACACTGAAGCTTTCTTT.

The V call is TRBV6-5, the J call TRBJ2-2, with 7 positions matching TRBD2. V shed 6 bases and J 5 bases; nucleotides not matched to a gene: 6. CDR1 is MNHEY, CDR2 SVGAGI, per germline. This CDR3 spans 14 amino acids. This chain's CDR3 is CASSKPGGTGELFF. The CDR3, as DNA: TGTGCCAGCAGCAAACCCGGGGGGACCGGGGAGCTGTTTTTT.

The chain employs TRBV3-1 (or the pseudogene TRBV3-2) and TRBJ1-2, with D possibly matching TRBD1 (6 bases). CDR3 length: 12 amino acids. The germline V gene has CDR1 LGHDT and CDR2 YNNKEL (reference sequence). The V gene lost 4 bases and the J gene lost 4 bases, with 7 bases spanning the gap. CDR3 sequence (DNA): TGTGCCAGCAGCCTGGACAGCTATGGCTACACCTTC. It translates to CASSLDSYGYTF.

The chain uses TRBV10-1 and TRBJ2-1, with TRBD2 identical over 9 bases. V shed 7 bases and J 5 bases; nucleotides not matched to a gene: 6. Germline assignment: CDR1 WNHNN and CDR2 SYGVQD (reference sequence). The CDR3 runs to 14 residues. CDR3 residues: CASMASGDHNEQFF. The CDR3 DNA reads as TGCGCCAGCATGGCTAGCGGGGACCACAATGAGCAGTTCTTC.

The chain employs TRBV28 and TRBJ1-2; D not certain. V dropped 7 bases and J dropped 1 base, with 19 bases sitting between them. This CDR3 contains 16 residues. CDR1 is MDHEN and CDR2 is SYDVKM in the germline V gene. As DNA, the CDR3 is TGTGCCAGCACCCCCAAGAGGGTGAGGAATAACTATGGCTACACCTTC. It is translated as CASTPKRVRNNYGYTF.

This clone is a singleton in its sample. The chain combines TRBV9 with TRBJ2-1, with 8 bases identical to TRBD2. This CDR3 is 15 amino acids long. From germline, CDR1 is SGDLS and CDR2 YYNGEE. Trimming took 1 base from V and 4 from J; bases not matched to a gene: 4. The CDR3 spells CASSVSTSGYNEQFF. Here the CDR3 DNA reads TGTGCCAGCAGCGTAAGCACTAGCGGTTACAATGAGCAGTTCTTC.

V and J are TRBV5-6 and TRBJ2-7; TRBD2 matches at 9 bases. The CDR3 has 15 residues. With V trimmed by 4 bases and J by 7 bases, 12 bases remained unmatched. Germline CDR1 and CDR2: SGHDT and YYEEEE. CDR3 region: CASSPLAGGPGEQYF. As DNA, the CDR3 is TGTGCCAGCAGCCCGCTGGCGGGAGGGCCTGGGGAGCAGTACTTC.

The V and J genes are TRBV2 and TRBJ2-3; perhaps TRBD1 as D (5 bases). V shed 8 bases and J shed 0 bases, with 15 bases lying between them. The CDR3 is made up of 15 amino acids. The germline CDR1 and CDR2 sequences are SNHLY and FYNNEI. CDR3 nucleotide sequence: TGTGCCAGCTTCAAGTGGGGCGCTAGCACAGATACGCAGTATTTT. Translated, it gives CASFKWGASTDTQYF.

The V and J genes are TRBV5-5 and TRBJ2-1; D is ambiguous. This CDR3 is built from 16 residues. V was pared by 2 bases and J by 1 base, with 13 bases between. The V gene's germline CDR1 is SGHKS and CDR2 YYEKEE (reference sequence). CDR3 coding DNA: TGTGCCAGCAGCTTAATGGCCTCCGCTTCCTACAATGAGCAGTTCTTC. The encoded protein is CASSLMASASYNEQFF.

The chain uses TRBV6-5 and TRBJ2-5, with 7 bases aligning to TRBD2. The V segment lost 2 bases and the J segment 7 bases; nucleotides outside the gene matches: 4. Per the germline V gene, CDR1 is MNHEY and CDR2 is SVGAGI. This CDR3 is built from 13 residues. CDR3 nucleotides: TGTGCCAGCAGTTACGCGGGGGAGGGGACCCAGTACTTC. Protein: CASSYAGEGTQYF.

The chain has TRBV28 and TRBJ2-3; a possible D gene is TRBD1 (6 bases). V was shortened by 5 bases and J by 5 bases, with 17 bases between the two germline ends. The CDR3 runs to 15 residues. Germline V gene data show CDR1 as MDHEN and CDR2 as SYDVKM. CDR3 residues: CASSVVQGMKDTQYF. The CDR3 DNA follows: TGTGCCAGCAGTGTAGTTCAGGGGATGAAAGATACGCAGTATTTT. Full variable domain (remainder filled in from reference TRBV28 and TRBJ2-3): DVKVTQSSRYLVKRTGEKVFLECVQDMDHENMFWYRQDPGLGLRLIYFSYDVKMKEKGDIPEGYSVSREKKERFSLILESASTNQTSMYLCASSVVQGMKDTQYFGPGTRLTVL.

V and J are TRBV28 and TRBJ1-5; D remains unclear. The germline CDR1 and CDR2 sequences are MDHEN and SYDVKM. Trimming pared 1 base from V and 6 bases from J, leaving 16 bases between. The CDR3 runs to 16 residues. CDR3 bases: TGTGCCAGCAGTTTATCAGGCAGAGGGTGGGGTCAGCCCCAGCATTTT. Translated: CASSLSGRGWGQPQHF.

The chain employs TRBV19 and TRBJ2-1; 14 nucleotides align to TRBD2. The J segment lost 6 bases and the V segment lost 5 bases, leaving 3 bases of the junction unmatched. The CDR3 sequence is 15 residues long. CDR1 is LNHDA, CDR2 SQIVND, per germline (reference sequence). The CDR3 here is CASSPGTSGSNEQFF. CDR3 sequence (DNA): TGTGCCAGTAGTCCAGGGACTAGCGGGAGCAATGAGCAGTTCTTC.

This clone was seen once. This chain connects TRBV5-5 to TRBJ1-5, with 8 bases fitting TRBD1. The CDR3 length is 15 residues. In germline, CDR1 is SGHKS, CDR2 YYEKEE (reference sequence). The trim removed 3 bases at V and 2 bases at J, leaving 4 bases unmatched. CDR3 nucleotides: TGTGCCAGCAGCTGGACAGGGACAGGCAATCAGCCCCAGCATTTT. Translation: CASSWTGTGNQPQHF.

This clone was detected a few times. V usage is TRBV5-5 and J usage is TRBJ1-5; 9 nucleotides agree with TRBD1. CDR1 and CDR2 from the germline V gene are SGHKS and YYEKEE (reference sequence). The CDR3 consists of 16 residues. Trimming removed 0 bases from V and 5 bases from J; junction bases left unmatched: 6. The CDR3 sequence is CASSLDGTGSHQPQHF. In DNA, the CDR3 is TGTGCCAGCAGCTTGGACGGGACAGGGTCCCATCAGCCCCAGCATTTT.

This clone appeared once. V and J are TRBV12-3 or TRBV12-4 and TRBJ1-3; D unclear. TRBJ2-2 explains the end of the DNA better; the J call may be wrong. This CDR3 has 13 amino acids. The CDR3 DNA reads TGTGCCAGCAGTTTGCCCAGCACCGGGGAGCTGTTTTTT. Translating gives CASSLPSTGELFF.

CDR3 residues: CASSLDMENSPLHF. The CDR3 DNA reads TGCGCCAGCAGCTTGGACATGGAGAATTCACCCCTCCACTTT. The chain has TRBV5-1 and TRBJ1-6, with unresolved D. Germline V lookup: CDR1 SGHRS, CDR2 YFSETQ. Trimming cost V 0 bases and J 7 bases, with 8 bases left between them. CDR3 length: 14 residues. Full variable domain (remainder filled in from reference TRBV5-1 and TRBJ1-6): KAGVTQTPRYLIKTRGQQVTLSCSPISGHRSVSWYQQTPGQGLQFLFEYFSETQRNKGNFPGRFSGRQFSNSRSEMNVSTLELGDSALYLCASSLDMENSPLHFGNGTRLTVT.

The chain combines TRBV9 with TRBJ1-6; 8 positions agree with TRBD1. This CDR3 spans 15 amino acids. V lost 2 bases and J lost 8; bases outside the gene matches: 6. Germline lookup yields CDR1 SGDLS and CDR2 YYNGEE. CDR3 residues: CASSVGQGGYSPLHF. The CDR3 coding sequence is TGTGCCAGCAGCGTCGGACAGGGTGGTTATTCACCCCTCCACTTT.

The V gene is TRBV30, the J gene TRBJ1-2, with D perhaps TRBD1 (5 bases). CDR1 is GTSNPN, CDR2 SVGIG, per germline (reference sequence). V lost 8 bases and J 5 bases, leaving 12 bases between the germline ends. This CDR3 comprises 11 residues. CDR3 in DNA: TGTGCCCAGATTAAGGGGTATGGCTACACCTTC. Translated: CAQIKGYGYTF.

V is TRBV27 and J is TRBJ2-3; 7 bases map to TRBD2. The CDR3 runs 17 residues. The germline V gene encodes CDR1 MNHEY and CDR2 SMNVEV (reference sequence). The V gene end was trimmed by 1 base and the J gene end by 1 base; junction bases not matched to a gene: 8. The CDR3 here is CASSLWGEGPGTDTQYF. DNA of the CDR3: TGTGCCAGCAGTTTATGGGGGGAGGGCCCTGGCACAGATACGCAGTATTTT.

CDR3 loop: CASSPGTRAGYGYTF. The CDR3 DNA reads TGTGCCAGCAGCCCCGGAACCAGGGCCGGCTATGGCTACACCTTC. V and J are TRBV5-6 and TRBJ1-2; the D gene is possibly TRBD1 (5 bases). Trimming took off 4 bases at V and 4 bases at J, with 17 bases between the two ends. Germline V lookup: CDR1 SGHDT, CDR2 YYEEEE. This CDR3 has 15 residues. Based on the CDR3 plus reference TRBV5-6 and TRBJ1-2, the full variable domain is DAGVTQSPTHLIKTRGQQVTLRCSPKSGHDTVSWYQQALGQGPQFIFQYYEEEERQRGNFPDRFSGHQFPNYSSELNVNALLLGDSALYLCASSPGTRAGYGYTFGSGTRLTVV.

This chain uses TRBV23-1 with TRBJ2-4; a weak D match, TRBD1 (5 bases). TRBV23-1 carries the ORF label, with uncertain function. The V gene lost 2 bases and the J gene lost 1 base, with 9 bases spanning the gap. The CDR3 contains 15 residues. DNA for the CDR3: TGCGCCAGCAGTCAAGGACAAGGGGCCAAAAACATTCAGTACTTC. It translates to CASSQGQGAKNIQYF.